This T cell receptor (beta chain) was obtained from a study of control samples from healthy donors and cancer patients. The CDR3 contains 13 residues. The germline V gene has CDR1 MNHEY and CDR2 SVGAGI. Trimming shortened V by 2 bases and J by 5 bases, and 9 bases separated the two germline ends. Profiling relied on immunoSEQ multiplex PCR, and the TCRdb table lists in-frame clones only, not all of them. The sample lists under 80,000 clones, approximately 84% occurring once. The source of this sequence is a man in his forties or fifties in good health. The sequenced sample consisted of blood. This rearrangement joins TRBV6-5 to TRBJ2-5; no clear D gene. CDR3 sequence: CASSYDLVETQYF. CDR3 coding DNA: TGTGCCAGCAGTTACGACCTCGTGGAGACCCAGTACTTC.